These 29 T cell receptor beta chains originate from one sample sequenced in a study of cytomegalovirus exposure and HLA in healthy donors. Primers included in the PCR were 60 Vbeta and 13 Jbeta primers. Method: immunoSEQ multiplex PCR; TCRdb's copy keeps in-frame clones and lacks some. The sample lists around 140,000 clones, 65% to 85% occurring once. The material sequenced was PBMCs. The receptor set was obtained from a male donor in good health and CMV-seronegative.

The V gene is TRBV30, the J gene TRBJ1-3; no clear D gene. This CDR3 has 11 amino acids. The V gene's germline CDR1 is GTSNPN and CDR2 SVGIG (reference sequence). V dropped 0 bases and J dropped 9 bases, with 6 bases sitting between them. CDR3: CAWSVYSTIYF. The CDR3 DNA is TGTGCCTGGAGTGTGTATAGCACCATATATTTT.

The chain combines TRBV7-2 with TRBJ2-1; D unresolved. Germline V gene lookup returns CDR1 SGHTA and CDR2 FQGNSA. Trimming stripped 5 bases from V and 8 bases from J, with 16 bases between. This CDR3 is 14 amino acids long. CDR3 amino acids: CASSDLSLGHEQFF. CDR3 in DNA: TGTGCCAGCAGCGACCTCTCGCTGGGCCATGAGCAGTTCTTC. The entire variable domain, with the rest obtained from reference TRBV7-2 and TRBJ2-1, is as follows: GAGVSQSPSNKVTEKGKDVELRCDPISGHTALYWYRQSLGQGLEFLIYFQGNSAPDKSGLPSDRFSAERTGGSVSTLTIQRTQQEDSAVYLCASSDLSLGHEQFFGPGTRLTVL.

The rearrangement links TRBV4-3 to TRBJ2-2; 9 bases agree with TRBD1. V shed 3 bases and J 4 bases; nucleotides not matched to a gene: 3. The V gene's germline CDR1 is LGHNA and CDR2 YSLEER. This CDR3 is built from 15 residues. As DNA, the CDR3 is TGCGCCAGCAGCCACCAGGACAGGGGCACCGGGGAGCTGTTTTTT. Its protein is CASSHQDRGTGELFF.

Only a few counts were recorded for this clone. This sequence joins TRBV11-2 and TRBJ2-7; 12 bases are shared with TRBD2. In germline, CDR1 is SGHAT, CDR2 FQNNGV. The CDR3 contains 16 residues. V lost 5 bases, J lost 3 bases, and 8 bases stayed unmatched. In DNA form, the CDR3 reads TGTGCCAGCAGCGAATCACTAGCGGGAGGAAACTACGAGCAGTACTTC. Its protein is CASSESLAGGNYEQYF.

The rearrangement joins TRBV5-1 to TRBJ2-5; TRBD2 might be the D (6 bases). This CDR3 comprises 15 residues. The V gene lost 1 base and the J gene lost 6 bases, with 16 bases spanning the gap. Germline lookup yields CDR1 SGHRS and CDR2 YFSETQ. DNA of the CDR3: TGCGCCAGCAGCTTGACCGTGACGGGAGAGAAGACCCAGTACTTC. Protein: CASSLTVTGEKTQYF.

This rearrangement joins TRBV4-1 to TRBJ2-4; 7 bases align to TRBD1. The J segment lost 8 bases and the V segment lost 4 bases, leaving 5 bases of the junction unmatched. CDR1 is MGHRA and CDR2 is YSYEKL in the germline V gene. This CDR3 is built from 13 residues. CDR3 DNA: TGCGCCAGCAGCCTGAGACAGGGTCACATTCAGTACTTC. Translation gives CASSLRQGHIQYF.

This chain connects TRBV7-8 to TRBJ2-7, with D possibly matching TRBD2 (6 bases). Deletions cut 3 bases from V and 6 bases from J, with 15 bases between. Germline V gives CDR1 SGHVS, CDR2 FQNEAQ. The CDR3 totals 14 residues. The CDR3, as DNA: TGTGCCAGCAGCTTTCTGGGTAGCGGCGGCGAGCAGTACTTC. Its translation is CASSFLGSGGEQYF.

In nucleotides, the CDR3 is TGCGCCAGCAGCTTCCTCGGACAGGGGGGCACCGGGGAGCTGTTTTTT. It codes for CASSFLGQGGTGELFF. The chain recombines TRBV5-1 with TRBJ2-2; 10 bases match TRBD1. The germline V gene has CDR1 SGHRS and CDR2 YFSETQ. V shed 2 bases, J shed 4 bases, and the junction held 5 bases outside the gene matches. The CDR3 is 16 amino acids.

In its sample, this clone was seen once. The chain employs TRBV5-1 and TRBJ2-3; 8 nucleotides match TRBD2. Unmatched junction bases numbered 4, after V lost 0 bases and J lost 4 bases. Germline lookup yields CDR1 SGHRS and CDR2 YFSETQ. This CDR3 is 15 amino acids long. The CDR3 sequence is CASSLGSGVADTQYF. The CDR3 DNA follows: TGCGCCAGCAGCTTGGGTAGCGGGGTGGCAGATACGCAGTATTTT.

The chain joins TRBV2 to TRBJ2-7; 9 positions match TRBD1. This CDR3 has 13 residues. Germline V gene data show CDR1 as SNHLY and CDR2 as FYNNEI. The J segment lost 2 bases and the V segment lost 6 bases, leaving 2 bases of the junction unmatched. The CDR3 region has the DNA TGTGCCAGCAGGGGGACAGGGACCTACGAGCAGTACTTC. Protein sequence: CASRGTGTYEQYF.

The genes are TRBV6-6 and TRBJ2-7, with D perhaps TRBD1 (5 bases). Germline CDR1 MNHNY, CDR2 SVGAGI (reference sequence). The CDR3 runs to 14 residues. V shed 6 bases and J shed 2 bases, with 14 bases lying between them. The CDR3 bases are TGTGCCAGCAGAGACAGCGTGCTAGCCTACGAGCAGTACTTC. Translation: CASRDSVLAYEQYF.

The rearrangement joins TRBV9 to TRBJ2-7; 7 bases align to TRBD1. The ends lost 3 bases at V and 2 bases at J; junction bases unmatched: 5. Germline V gives CDR1 SGDLS, CDR2 YYNGEE. This CDR3 comprises 14 residues. Here the CDR3 reads CASSDRDSTYEQYF. The CDR3 bases are TGTGCCAGCAGCGACCGGGACAGTACCTACGAGCAGTACTTC. The full variable domain, its missing parts supplied by reference TRBV9 and TRBJ2-7, is DSGVTQTPKHLITATGQRVTLRCSPRSGDLSVYWYQQSLDQGLQFLIQYYNGEERAKGNILERFSAQQFPDLHSELNLSSLELGDSALYFCASSDRDSTYEQYFGPGTRLTVT.

The J gene is TRBJ2-3, the V gene TRBV2, with D possibly being TRBD2 (5 bases). The CDR3 has 14 amino acids. Deletions cut 4 bases from V and 1 base from J, with 9 bases between. In germline, CDR1 is SNHLY, CDR2 FYNNEI. The CDR3 coding sequence is TGTGCCAGCAGTGTAACCGGGGGCACAGATACGCAGTATTTT. This sequence encodes CASSVTGGTDTQYF.

The chain couples TRBV10-3 to TRBJ2-3, with 9 bases identical to TRBD2. The length of the CDR3 is 16 residues. V dropped 0 bases and J dropped 5; count of bases not matched to a gene: 6. Germline-derived CDR1 and CDR2 are ENHRY and SYGVKD. In DNA form, the CDR3 reads TGTGCCATCAGTGAGTCGGCTAGCGGGGTAAAAGATACGCAGTATTTT. The encoded protein is CAISESASGVKDTQYF.

The gene calls are TRBV9 and TRBJ2-7, with 10 bases lining up with TRBD2. This CDR3 has 16 amino acids. Germline V lookup: CDR1 SGDLS, CDR2 YYNGEE. The ends lost 3 bases at V and 3 bases at J; junction bases unmatched: 9. In DNA form, the CDR3 reads TGTGCCAGCAGCGGCGGACTAGCGGATAATCTCTACGAGCAGTACTTC. It translates to CASSGGLADNLYEQYF.

J is TRBJ1-5 and V is TRBV2; tentative D call: TRBD1 (5 bases). Germline CDR1 reads SNHLY; CDR2 reads FYNNEI. CDR3 length: 17 amino acids. The ends were cut back, 1 base at V and 5 bases at J, with 18 bases in the middle. The CDR3 DNA sequence: TGTGCCAGCAGTGAAGAAATGGAAGGGGTCGGTGATCAGCCCCAGCATTTT. Its translation: CASSEEMEGVGDQPQHF.

This chain joins TRBV29-1 and TRBJ1-3; D call uncertain. Trimming took off 7 bases at V and 0 bases at J, with 13 bases between the two ends. The CDR3 contains 14 residues. Germline CDR1 reads SQVTM; CDR2 reads ANQGSEA. CDR3 coding DNA: TGCAGCGCCCTGTTGGCCAACTCTGGAAACACCATATATTTT. This gives the protein CSALLANSGNTIYF.

The CDR3 bases are TGTGCCAGTAGTCCAATCCCCTGGCGGGAGGGTGGTAATGAGCAGTTCTTC. It specifies CASSPIPWREGGNEQFF. V is TRBV19 and J is TRBJ2-1; 9 nucleotides agree with TRBD2. The germline gives CDR1 LNHDA, CDR2 SQIVND (reference sequence). This CDR3 has 17 residues. Unmatched junction bases numbered 15, after V lost 5 bases and J lost 7 bases. The full variable domain, rest sourced from reference TRBV19 and TRBJ2-1, is DGGITQSPKYLFRKEGQNVTLSCEQNLNHDAMYWYRQDPGQGLRLIYYSQIVNDFQKGDIAEGYSVSREKKESFPLTVTSAQKNPTAFYLCASSPIPWREGGNEQFFGPGTRLTVL.

The chain is built from TRBV7-8 and TRBJ2-2; 7 bases are a match to TRBD1. CDR1 and CDR2 (germline): SGHVS, FQNEAQ. The CDR3 has 13 residues. Losses at the gene ends were 2 bases for V and 6 bases for J; bases not matched to a gene: 0. The CDR3 loop reads CASSLRGPGELFF. The CDR3 DNA reads as TGTGCCAGCAGCTTAAGGGGGCCCGGGGAGCTGTTTTTT.

The chain has TRBV10-3 and TRBJ1-1, with TRBD1 as a possible D gene (5 bases). Germline values: CDR1 ENHRY, CDR2 SYGVKD. The CDR3 sequence is 14 residues long. V was pared by 7 bases and J by 5 bases, with 17 bases between. The CDR3 coding sequence is TGTGCCATCACCGAAAGGGGCTATATGACTGAAGCTTTCTTT. Amino acid sequence: CAITERGYMTEAFF.

This chain joins TRBV5-6 and TRBJ2-7; D gene uncertain. The CDR3 has 12 residues. CDR1 and CDR2 from the germline V gene are SGHDT and YYEEEE. V lost 3 bases to trimming and J lost 7 bases, with 11 bases between them. CDR3 in amino acids: CASSSLSREQYF. DNA of the CDR3: TGTGCCAGCAGCTCCCTGTCCCGGGAGCAGTACTTC.

This clone has only a few counts. The chain carries TRBV6-6 and TRBJ2-5; 10 bases match TRBD2. Germline CDR1 and CDR2: MNHNY and SVGAGI (reference sequence). The CDR3 is 15 amino acids. J was trimmed by 9 bases and V by 6 bases; bases with no gene match: 13. The CDR3 protein is CASRVELAGIAAQYF. CDR3 coding DNA: TGTGCCAGCAGAGTCGAACTAGCGGGGATTGCGGCCCAGTACTTC.

V and J are TRBV6-5 and TRBJ2-5; D unclear. The CDR3 has 13 amino acids. V was pared by 6 bases and J by 2 bases, with 10 bases between. CDR1 and CDR2 (germline): MNHEY, SVGAGI. The DNA for the CDR3 is TGTGCCAGCAGATCTAACTCGCAAGAGACCCAGTACTTC. This translates into CASRSNSQETQYF.

J is TRBJ2-6 and V is TRBV7-3; a weak D match, TRBD1 (5 bases). CDR1 is SGHTA, CDR2 FQGTGA, per germline. The CDR3 extends over 15 amino acids. With 2 bases removed from V and 0 bases from J, the gap between germline ends came to 5 bases. The CDR3 DNA follows: TGTGCCAGCAGCTTAGGACACTCTGGGGCCAACGTCCTGACTTTC. Translated, it gives CASSLGHSGANVLTF.

The sample holds a few counts of this clone. This rearrangement joins TRBV27 to TRBJ2-5; TRBD2 is a possible D gene (5 bases). The V gene's germline CDR1 is MNHEY and CDR2 SMNVEV (reference sequence). The germline V and J ends were trimmed by 5 bases and 1 base, with 20 bases remaining between them. The CDR3 has 17 residues. CDR3 sequence: CASSLRPQRLRQETQYF. CDR3 DNA sequence: TGTGCCAGCAGTCTACGTCCCCAGCGGCTACGCCAAGAGACCCAGTACTTC.

The table lists this clone with a count of one. A junction boundary mismatches the germline segment, possibly from a read error. The chain employs TRBV7-8 and TRBJ2-1; possibly TRBD2 for D (6 bases). Germline values: CDR1 SGHVS, CDR2 FQNEAQ. The CDR3 totals 14 residues. Here the CDR3 DNA reads TGTGCCAGCCGTAGGGACTTAACCTACCATGAGCAGTTCTTC. It translates to CASRRDLTYHEQFF.

This clone has only a few counts. This rearrangement joins TRBV4-1 to TRBJ2-7; 10 nucleotides match TRBD2. The junction had 10 bases not matched to a gene; V was cut back by 5 bases and J by 9 bases. The CDR3 contains 14 residues. Germline lookup yields CDR1 MGHRA and CDR2 YSYEKL. Here the CDR3 reads CASSLNLAGAGQYF. The CDR3, as DNA: TGCGCCAGCAGCTTAAATCTAGCGGGGGCCGGGCAGTACTTC.

The J gene is TRBJ2-1, the V gene TRBV28, with TRBD2 identical over 9 bases. The germline V gene encodes CDR1 MDHEN and CDR2 SYDVKM. This CDR3 has 16 amino acids. J gave up 8 bases and V 5 bases, and 13 bases lay outside the gene matches. The CDR3, as DNA: TGTGCCAGCAGTGTCGGGACTAGCTCAAGAAGCTATGAGCAGTTCTTC. As protein: CASSVGTSSRSYEQFF.

The chain joins TRBV30 to TRBJ2-5, with a possible D match to TRBD2 (6 bases). The J call may not be correct, given that the DNA end is closer to TRBJ2-7. Germline CDR1 and CDR2: GTSNPN and SVGIG (reference sequence). This CDR3 has 13 residues. DNA of the CDR3: TGTGCCTGGGGGAGGACAAACTACTACGAGCAGTACTTC. Amino acid sequence: CAWGRTNYYEQYF.